Listed here are 3 T cell receptor beta chains from one sample, sequenced in a study of blood T cell repertoires in COVID-19. Sequenced by immunoSEQ multiplex PCR; TCRdb stores in-frame clones only, minus some. The repertoire holds around 150,000 clones, about nine tenths seen once, with under 12% in the top ten. Sample: peripheral blood. These receptors were taken from a man aged 45-65 years with active or convalescent COVID-19.

V is TRBV5-1 and J is TRBJ1-2; 7 nucleotides agree with TRBD1. CDR1 and CDR2 (germline): SGHRS, YFSETQ. CDR3 size: 14 residues. V trimming: 1 base; J trimming: 8 bases; junction bases outside the gene matches: 8. The CDR3 nucleotides are TGCGCCAGCAGCTTGTTCGACAGGGTTGACGGCTACACCTTC. Amino acids: CASSLFDRVDGYTF. The full variable domain, its missing parts supplied by reference TRBV5-1 and TRBJ1-2, is KAGVTQTPRYLIKTRGQQVTLSCSPISGHRSVSWYQQTPGQGLQFLFEYFSETQRNKGNFPGRFSGRQFSNSRSEMNVSTLELGDSALYLCASSLFDRVDGYTFGSGTRLTVV.

The CDR3 is CASNDQGSSYNSPLHF. In DNA form, the CDR3 reads TGTGCCAGCAACGACCAGGGGAGCTCCTATAATTCACCCCTCCACTTT. The chain has TRBV2 and TRBJ1-6; weak D call: TRBD1 (6 bases). The V and J ends lost 7 bases and 0 bases respectively, with 13 bases between them. This CDR3 is built from 16 residues. In germline, CDR1 is SNHLY, CDR2 FYNNEI.

In its sample, this clone was seen a few times. The rearrangement joins TRBV7-9 to TRBJ2-5; D uncertain. The CDR3 covers 13 residues. Germline CDR1 and CDR2: SEHNR and FQNEAQ (reference sequence). Trimming stripped 6 bases from V and 5 bases from J, with 13 bases between. The CDR3 sequence: CASRLTGAETQYF. Written as DNA, the CDR3 is TGTGCCAGCAGATTGACCGGAGCCGAGACCCAGTACTTC.